The 20 T cell receptor beta chains below come from one sample, sequenced in a study of CD8+CD57+ T cells in acquired aplastic anemia. Genomic DNA, the template, was used for profiling of the TCR beta VDJ and CDR3. TCRdb reanalysed the reads using MiXCR and keeps one entry per CDR3 protein. The table includes fewer than 80,000 distinct CDR3 sequences, 70% detected once. All sequencing subjects had displayed CD8+CD57+ cell expansion on flow cytometry. Input material: sorted CD4+, CD8+, or CD8+CD57+ T cells (not recorded which) from PBMCs. The receptors shown here come from a human donor with aplastic anemia.

This clonotype came up many times. The chain joins TRBV7-2 to TRBJ2-7; 9 nucleotides agree with TRBD2. CDR3 length: 15 residues. The junction had 9 bases not matched to a gene; V was cut back by 4 bases and J by 5 bases. CDR1 is SGHTA, CDR2 FQGNSA, per germline. The CDR3 DNA follows: TGTGCCAGCAGCTGGCCGACTAGCGGTCCTGACGAGCAGTACTTC. Translating gives CASSWPTSGPDEQYF.

The chain employs TRBV24-1 and TRBJ1-2; 8 bases match TRBD1. Germline CDR1 KGHDR, CDR2 SFDVKD. The length of the CDR3 is 14 residues. V was pared by 3 bases and J by 6 bases, with 5 bases of the junction left unmatched. The CDR3 is CATSDVDRVDGYTF. The CDR3 nucleotides are TGTGCCACCAGTGATGTGGACAGGGTGGATGGCTACACCTTC.

The chain employs TRBV3-1 and TRBJ2-5, with D hard to call. Germline CDR1 is LGHDT and CDR2 is YNNKEL (reference sequence). V lost 3 bases and J 4 bases, leaving 15 bases between the germline ends. CDR3 length: 15 residues. The CDR3 loop is CASSHLSGGGETQYF. The CDR3 nucleotides are TGTGCCAGCAGCCACTTATCAGGTGGCGGAGAGACCCAGTACTTC.

This clonotype has just a few counts. This rearrangement joins TRBV5-1 to TRBJ1-1; D is unresolved. CDR3 length: 15 residues. The V gene's germline CDR1 is SGHRS and CDR2 YFSETQ. Between the trimmed V and J ends, which lost 0 bases and 5 bases, there was a span of 14 bases. DNA for the CDR3: TGCGCCAGCAGCTTGGCAGGTCACCGACGGACTGAAGCTTTCTTT. It encodes CASSLAGHRRTEAFF.

This sequence joins TRBV11-2 and TRBJ2-2; D unresolved. The CDR3 covers 15 residues. V lost 5 bases and J 10 bases, leaving 20 bases between the germline ends. Germline V gene lookup returns CDR1 SGHAT and CDR2 FQNNGV. The CDR3 region has the DNA TGTGCCAGCAGCCTAACTCGTGGTAGCTCGGTGGAGCTGTTTTTT. Translating gives CASSLTRGSSVELFF.

This clonotype has only a few counts. This sequence joins TRBV7-6 and TRBJ2-7; D gene unclear. Germline-derived CDR1 and CDR2 are SGHVS and FNYEAQ. V shed 2 bases and J shed 0 bases, with 11 bases lying between them. The CDR3 has 15 amino acids. The chain's CDR3 is CASSLLPDSSYEQYF. In nucleotides, the CDR3 is TGTGCCAGCAGCTTACTACCAGATAGCTCCTACGAGCAGTACTTC.

With respect to this clonotype: With a much larger clone just one base away, this may be a read error. The V gene is TRBV5-1, the J gene TRBJ1-5; unclear D gene. CDR1 and CDR2 from the germline V gene are SGHRS and YFSETQ. CDR3 size: 13 residues. In DNA, the CDR3 is TGCGCCAGCAGCCTGCACAGAAATCAGCCCCGGCATTTT. Its translation: CASSLHRNQPRHF.

The chain joins TRBV20-1 to TRBJ1-2, with TRBD1 identical over 7 bases. This CDR3 comprises 13 residues. V lost 1 base to trimming and J lost 1 base; unmatched junction nucleotides: 0. CDR1 and CDR2 from the germline V gene are DFQATT and SNEGSKA (reference sequence). CDR3 loop: CSARGQGNYGYTF. DNA of the CDR3: TGCAGTGCTAGAGGACAGGGTAACTATGGCTACACCTTC.

This clonotype has ten or more counts. The gene calls are TRBV5-1 and TRBJ2-1, with a weak D call TRBD2 (6 bases). The germline CDR1 and CDR2 sequences are SGHRS and YFSETQ. This CDR3 comprises 14 residues. Trimming removed 4 bases at V and 9 bases at J, with 17 bases between. This chain's CDR3 is CASSPLGGDPEQFF. CDR3 in DNA: TGCGCCAGCAGCCCCCTGGGGGGAGATCCTGAGCAGTTCTTC.

V and J are TRBV6-5 and TRBJ1-4, with TRBD1 matching 9 bases. Germline trimming cut 4 bases from V and 0 bases from J; bases unmatched to any gene: 6. This CDR3 region has 17 residues. Germline V gene sequence: CDR1 MNHEY, CDR2 SVGAGI. The CDR3 DNA follows: TGTGCCAGCAGTTGGGACAGGGCCGTTACAACTAATGAAAAACTGTTTTTT. Protein sequence: CASSWDRAVTTNEKLFF.

This clonotype was recorded a few times. The rearrangement joins TRBV5-4 to TRBJ2-7, with 8 positions matching TRBD1. From germline, CDR1 is SGHNT and CDR2 YYREEE (reference sequence). This CDR3 comprises 15 residues. Trimming at V came to 4 bases and at J to 1 base, leaving 7 bases not matched to a gene. This chain's CDR3 is CASSPGGRYSYEQYF. In DNA, the CDR3 is TGTGCCAGCAGCCCAGGGGGCAGGTATTCCTACGAGCAGTACTTC.

The chain joins TRBV5-6 to TRBJ2-5, with D tentatively TRBD2 (6 bases). The V end lost 5 bases, the J end lost 4 bases, and 12 bases lay between the germline ends. Per the germline V gene, CDR1 is SGHDT and CDR2 is YYEEEE. The CDR3 sequence is 13 residues long. The CDR3 spells CASRPGLTETQYF. The CDR3 DNA reads as TGTGCCAGCAGGCCTGGACTAACAGAGACCCAGTACTTC.

V is TRBV2 and J is TRBJ1-1, with D possibly matching TRBD1 (6 bases). V gave up 5 bases and J gave up 7 bases, with 20 bases separating them. There are 15 residues in the CDR3. Looked up from germline, CDR1 is SNHLY and CDR2 is FYNNEI. The CDR3 nucleotides are TGTGCCAGCAGTTTGACCCAGAGGGGGGACATTGAAGCTTTCTTT. Translating gives CASSLTQRGDIEAFF.

This clonotype was recorded a few times. The J gene is TRBJ2-3, the V gene TRBV10-3; 7 bases line up with TRBD1. From germline, CDR1 is ENHRY and CDR2 SYGVKD. V lost 3 bases, J lost 2 bases, and 5 bases stayed unmatched. CDR3 length: 15 residues. The CDR3 DNA is TGTGCCATCAGTGAATCGGGGACAGCCACAGATACGCAGTATTTT. It translates to CAISESGTATDTQYF.

J is TRBJ2-1 and V is TRBV20-1, with D hard to call. V shed 1 base and J shed 8 bases, with 12 bases lying between them. This CDR3 comprises 13 residues. Looked up from germline, CDR1 is DFQATT and CDR2 is SNEGSKA (reference sequence). The CDR3 is CSARVWERDEQFF. The CDR3 nucleotides are TGCAGTGCTAGAGTCTGGGAAAGAGATGAGCAGTTCTTC.

V is TRBV20-1 and J is TRBJ2-7; no clear D. Per germline, CDR1 DFQATT and CDR2 SNEGSKA (reference sequence). The V and J ends lost 6 bases and 6 bases respectively, with 15 bases between them. The CDR3 contains 12 residues. The CDR3 nucleotides read TGCAGTGCAGGACCCCCCGGGTCCGAGCAGTACTTC. Its translation is CSAGPPGSEQYF.

This clonotype was recorded many times. The chain combines TRBV7-3 with TRBJ2-1; D is unclear. Germline V gene data show CDR1 as SGHTA and CDR2 as FQGTGA. The CDR3 length is 14 residues. The V end was cut by 5 bases, the J end by 5 bases, with 13 bases between. CDR3 bases: TGTGCCAGCAGCCCGCAAGGTTCGAACAATGAGCAGTTCTTC. Translation: CASSPQGSNNEQFF.

The chain employs TRBV2 and TRBJ1-3; D not resolved. The CDR3 length is 14 residues. V shed 2 bases and J shed 2 bases, with 7 bases lying between them. In germline, CDR1 is SNHLY, CDR2 FYNNEI. The CDR3, as DNA: TGTGCCAGCAGTGAACCCCGGGCTGGAAACACCATATATTTT. This codes for CASSEPRAGNTIYF.

Turning to this clonotype: One end of the junction fails to match germline, which may point to a read error. The chain recombines TRBV7-9 with TRBJ1-2; D is uncertain. The germline V gene has CDR1 SEHNR and CDR2 FQNEAQ (reference sequence). The CDR3 runs to 14 residues. The CDR3 protein is CSSSNGAVSYGYTF. In DNA form, the CDR3 reads TGTTCCAGCAGCAACGGAGCGGTCTCGTATGGCTACACCTTC.

V usage is TRBV25-1 and J usage is TRBJ1-1; perhaps TRBD1 as D (5 bases). This CDR3 region has 13 residues. Germline V gives CDR1 MGHDK, CDR2 SYGVNS. V shed 3 bases and J shed 6 bases, with 11 bases lying between them. CDR3 sequence reads: CASSDAGHPEAFF. Here the CDR3 DNA reads TGTGCCAGCAGTGACGCCGGACACCCTGAAGCTTTCTTT.